This TCR beta chain comes out of a study of neurological immune-mediated disorders. This clonotype was observed at least ten times. Its antigen is unidentified. Synthesis of cDNA was performed by 5'RACE using 10-nucleotide random UMIs. TCRdb processed the 5' RACE reads anew with MiXCR; each CDR3 protein has one entry. This sample has about 65,000 distinct CDR3 sequences, with more than 3.5% found just once. The CDR3 sequence is 18 residues long. V was cut by 5 bases and J by 2 bases, with 22 bases left in between. Study-wide results and caveats: The absence of shared CDR3 amino acid sequences among expanded clones across subjects suggests private repertoires in all groups. The greatest TCR clonal expansion occurred in HTLV-1-associated myelopathy and the least in multiple sclerosis, which fell below healthy controls. In multiple sclerosis patients, the repertoire cluster was unrelated to clinical or MRI findings.

Input material: PBMCs. This sequence joins TRBV12-3 or TRBV12-4 and TRBJ2-1, with D perhaps being TRBD1 or TRBD2 (5 bases each). The origin of this receptor is a man aged 45-65 years with multiple sclerosis. The CDR3: CASSTFGVWDRTYNEQFF. The CDR3 nucleotides are TGTGCCAGCAGTACCTTTGGCGTGTGGGACCGGACCTACAATGAGCAGTTCTTC.